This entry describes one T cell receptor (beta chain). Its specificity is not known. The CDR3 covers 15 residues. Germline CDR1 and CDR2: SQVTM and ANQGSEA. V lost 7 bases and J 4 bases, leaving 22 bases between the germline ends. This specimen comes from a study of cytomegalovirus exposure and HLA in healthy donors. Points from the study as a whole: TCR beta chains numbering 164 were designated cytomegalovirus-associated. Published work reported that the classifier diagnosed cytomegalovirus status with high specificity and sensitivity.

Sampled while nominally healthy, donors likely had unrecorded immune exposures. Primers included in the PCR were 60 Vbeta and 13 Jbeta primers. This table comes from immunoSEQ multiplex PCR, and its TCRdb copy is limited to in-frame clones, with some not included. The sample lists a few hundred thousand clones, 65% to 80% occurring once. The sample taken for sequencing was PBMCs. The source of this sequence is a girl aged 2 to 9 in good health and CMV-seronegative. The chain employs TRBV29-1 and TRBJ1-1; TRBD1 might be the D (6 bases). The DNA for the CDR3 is TGCAGCGCCATAATCGGGGGGCCCGGAACCACTGAAGCTTTCTTT. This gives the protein CSAIIGGPGTTEAFF.